Sequencing of this T cell receptor beta chain was carried out in a study of technical replicates of blood from several donors. Clones were read by immunoSEQ multiplex PCR, and TCRdb kept only the in-frame ones, dropping some. Among 60,000 to 95,000 clones listed, around 91% were seen once. The germline V gene encodes CDR1 SEHNR and CDR2 FQNEAQ (reference sequence). Trimming cost V 7 bases and J 1 base; bases outside gene matches: 5. The CDR3 is 14 amino acids. Sample: T cells isolated from PBMCs. The receptor's source is a human donor in good health. Some clones in this sample may be carry-over from other donors' samples. This chain links TRBV7-9 with TRBJ2-3; the match to TRBD2 covers 7 bases. CDR3 nucleotides: TGTGCCAGCACCTTTGGGAGGGGCACAGATACGCAGTATTTT. This translates into CASTFGRGTDTQYF.